The 10 T cell receptor beta chains listed next were all sequenced from one sample in a study of cytomegalovirus exposure and HLA in healthy donors. The primer mix had 60 Vbeta and 13 Jbeta primers. TCRdb's copy holds only in-frame clones and misses some; the assay was immunoSEQ multiplex PCR. This repertoire shows over 150,000 clones, around 83% found once; its top ten account for roughly 1.6%. Specimen: PBMCs. The source of these receptors is a man aged 45 to 65 in good health and CMV-seronegative.

This clone was seen only once. The chain has TRBV19 and TRBJ1-5; 11 bases line up with TRBD1. The CDR3 is 18 residues long. V lost 5 bases and J lost 2; bases outside the gene matches: 11. Germline V gene sequence: CDR1 LNHDA, CDR2 SQIVND (reference sequence). In DNA form, the CDR3 reads TGTGCCAGTAGTGTCCGGGACAGGGGGGGAAGCGGCAATCAGCCCCAGCATTTT. Its translation: CASSVRDRGGSGNQPQHF. The entire variable domain, with the rest obtained from reference TRBV19 and TRBJ1-5, is as follows: DGGITQSPKYLFRKEGQNVTLSCEQNLNHDAMYWYRQDPGQGLRLIYYSQIVNDFQKGDIAEGYSVSREKKESFPLTVTSAQKNPTAFYLCASSVRDRGGSGNQPQHFGDGTRLSIL.

The chain employs TRBV6-5 and TRBJ2-5, with D possibly matching TRBD2 (5 bases). The CDR3 is 13 residues long. The germline CDR1 and CDR2 sequences are MNHEY and SVGAGI. Between the trimmed V and J ends, which lost 8 bases and 7 bases, there was a span of 17 bases. The CDR3 DNA is TGTGCCAGCCATGAGGGCGTGTTAGGGACCCAGTACTTC. It yields the protein CASHEGVLGTQYF.

Remarks on this clone: This CDR3 is also generated by other DNA sequences in the sample. This chain joins TRBV18 and TRBJ2-1; tentative D call: TRBD1 (5 bases). In germline, CDR1 is KGHSH, CDR2 LQKENI. The CDR3 loop spans 15 amino acids. Trimming cost V 6 bases and J 6 bases, with 18 bases left between them. In DNA, the CDR3 is TGTGCCAGCTCGCTAGGGGTGCCATGGGCCAATGAGCAGTTCTTC. Encoded protein: CASSLGVPWANEQFF.

The chain is built from TRBV18 and TRBJ1-1, with D perhaps matching TRBD1 (6 bases). Trimming took 5 bases from V and 2 from J, leaving 12 bases between them. CDR1 and CDR2 (germline): KGHSH, LQKENI. This CDR3 spans 14 amino acids. CDR3 region: CASSATGINTEAFF. CDR3 nucleotides: TGTGCCAGCTCAGCAACAGGGATTAACACTGAAGCTTTCTTT.

V is TRBV11-2 and J is TRBJ2-2; a possible D gene is TRBD1 (6 bases). The V gene's germline CDR1 is SGHAT and CDR2 FQNNGV. CDR3 length: 14 residues. V was pared by 8 bases and J by 0 bases, with 10 bases between. The CDR3 DNA sequence: TGTGCCAGCGGAACAGGGACGAACACCGGGGAGCTGTTTTTT. The encoded protein is CASGTGTNTGELFF.

The genes are TRBV5-1 and TRBJ2-7; D is perhaps TRBD1 (6 bases). The CDR3 extends over 16 amino acids. Germline V gene lookup returns CDR1 SGHRS and CDR2 YFSETQ. The V end lost 4 bases, the J end lost 2 bases, and 19 bases lay between the germline ends. CDR3 DNA: TGCGCCAGCAGCCTTACCACCGGGACAAAGACCTACGAGCAGTACTTC. It specifies CASSLTTGTKTYEQYF.

This CDR3 is CASRIVPSSYEQYF. CDR3 DNA sequence: TGTGCCAGCAGGATAGTTCCTTCCTCCTACGAGCAGTACTTC. This chain uses TRBV5-8 with TRBJ2-7; D call uncertain. The CDR3 has 14 amino acids. Germline loops: CDR1 SGHTS, CDR2 YDEGEE. Trimming removed 5 bases from V and 0 bases from J, with 12 bases in between.

This CDR3 is CASSLGQGKKASGNTIYF. The CDR3 region has the DNA TGTGCCAGCAGTTTGGGACAGGGGAAAAAAGCTTCTGGAAACACCATATATTTT. V and J are TRBV28 and TRBJ1-3; 10 nucleotides align to TRBD1. The germline V gene encodes CDR1 MDHEN and CDR2 SYDVKM. The junction had 9 bases not matched to a gene; V was cut back by 3 bases and J by 1 base. The CDR3 is made up of 18 amino acids.

This clone was observed a handful of times. The chain joins TRBV2 to TRBJ2-2; D call uncertain. CDR1 and CDR2 (germline): SNHLY, FYNNEI. Trimming took off 3 bases at V and 4 bases at J, with 9 bases between the two ends. The CDR3 length is 14 residues. This CDR3 reads CASSDRRFTGELFF. The CDR3 region has the DNA TGTGCCAGCAGTGACAGGCGTTTCACCGGGGAGCTGTTTTTT.

This clone was found once. This chain joins TRBV19 and TRBJ2-3, with 12 bases that match TRBD2. CDR1 and CDR2 from the germline V gene are LNHDA and SQIVND (reference sequence). The CDR3 is 18 amino acids. V trimming: 0 bases; J trimming: 6 bases; junction bases outside the gene matches: 10. Here the CDR3 DNA reads TGTGCCAGTAGTATAGATACTCTAGCGGGGGGGAGTTCGGATACGCAGTATTTT. It codes for CASSIDTLAGGSSDTQYF.